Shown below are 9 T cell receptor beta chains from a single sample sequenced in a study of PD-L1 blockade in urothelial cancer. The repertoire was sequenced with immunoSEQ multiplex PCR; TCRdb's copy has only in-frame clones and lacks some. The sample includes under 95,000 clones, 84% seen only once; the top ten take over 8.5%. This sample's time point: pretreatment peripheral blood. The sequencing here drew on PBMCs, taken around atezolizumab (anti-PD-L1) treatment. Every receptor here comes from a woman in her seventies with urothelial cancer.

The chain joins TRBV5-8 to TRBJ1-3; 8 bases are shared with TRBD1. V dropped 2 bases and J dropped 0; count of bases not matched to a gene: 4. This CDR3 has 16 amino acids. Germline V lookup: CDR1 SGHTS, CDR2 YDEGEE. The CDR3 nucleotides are TGTGCCAGCAGCTTCGGGACAGGTCGCTCTGGAAACACCATATATTTT. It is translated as CASSFGTGRSGNTIYF.

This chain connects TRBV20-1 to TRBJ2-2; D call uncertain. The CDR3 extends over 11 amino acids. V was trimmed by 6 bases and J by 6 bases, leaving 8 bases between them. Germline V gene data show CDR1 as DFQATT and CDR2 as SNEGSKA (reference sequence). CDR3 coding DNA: TGCAGTGCCCGCAGTCCCGGGGAGCTGTTTTTT. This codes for CSARSPGELFF.

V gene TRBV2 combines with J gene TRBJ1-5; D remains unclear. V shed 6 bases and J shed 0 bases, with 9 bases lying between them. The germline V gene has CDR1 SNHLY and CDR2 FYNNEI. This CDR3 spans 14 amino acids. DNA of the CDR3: TGTGCCAGCAGCCCAGGCAATAGCAATCAGCCCCAGCATTTT. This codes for CASSPGNSNQPQHF.

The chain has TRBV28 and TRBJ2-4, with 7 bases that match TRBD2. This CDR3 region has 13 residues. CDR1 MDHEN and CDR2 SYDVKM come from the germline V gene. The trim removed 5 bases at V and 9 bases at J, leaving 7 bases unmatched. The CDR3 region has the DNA TGTGCCAGCAGTCCTGGACTAGGGCGCATTCAGTACTTC. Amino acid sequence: CASSPGLGRIQYF.

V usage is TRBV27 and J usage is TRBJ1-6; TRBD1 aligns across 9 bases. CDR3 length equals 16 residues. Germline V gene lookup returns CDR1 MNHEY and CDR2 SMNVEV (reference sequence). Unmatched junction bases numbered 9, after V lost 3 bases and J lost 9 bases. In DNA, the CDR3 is TGTGCCAGCAGTTTCGGGACAGGGTTAAGTGGTTCACCCCTCCACTTT. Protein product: CASSFGTGLSGSPLHF.

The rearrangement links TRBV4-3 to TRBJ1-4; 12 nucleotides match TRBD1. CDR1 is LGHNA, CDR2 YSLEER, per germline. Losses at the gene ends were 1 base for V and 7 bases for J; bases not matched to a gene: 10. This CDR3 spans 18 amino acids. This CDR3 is CASSQVGTGGVGGEKLFF. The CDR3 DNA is TGCGCCAGCAGCCAAGTAGGGACAGGGGGCGTAGGGGGTGAAAAACTGTTTTTT.

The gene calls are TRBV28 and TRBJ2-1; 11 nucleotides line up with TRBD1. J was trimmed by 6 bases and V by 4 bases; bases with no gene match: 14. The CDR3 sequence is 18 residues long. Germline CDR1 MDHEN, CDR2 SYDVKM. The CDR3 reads CASSSPDRGLTSGNEQFF. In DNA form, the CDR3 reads TGTGCCAGCAGTTCCCCGGACAGGGGGCTAACTTCGGGCAATGAGCAGTTCTTC.

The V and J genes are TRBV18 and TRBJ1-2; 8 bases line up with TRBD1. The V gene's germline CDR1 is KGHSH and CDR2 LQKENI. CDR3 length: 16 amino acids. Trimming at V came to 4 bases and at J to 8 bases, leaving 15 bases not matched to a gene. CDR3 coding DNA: TGTGCCAGCTCACTTCAAGCCTCCGGGACAGGCGAAGGCTACACCTTC. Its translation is CASSLQASGTGEGYTF.

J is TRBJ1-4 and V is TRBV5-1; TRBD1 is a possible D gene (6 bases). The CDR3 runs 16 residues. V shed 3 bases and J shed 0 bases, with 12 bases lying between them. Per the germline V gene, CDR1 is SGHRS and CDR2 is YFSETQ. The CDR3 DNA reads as TGCGCCAGCAGCTCTGGACAGCCTACAACTAATGAAAAACTGTTTTTT. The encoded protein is CASSSGQPTTNEKLFF.